This T cell receptor beta chain was profiled in a study of tumor-infiltrating lymphocytes in primary liver carcinoma. Concerning this clonotype itself: Antigen unknown. At one end, the junction sequence differs from germline, possibly due to a read error.

Study-wide results and limits: Overlap between tumor regions exceeded overlap of tumor with adjacent tissue or blood.

DNA and RNA were both co-extracted from about 19-30 mg of bulk tissue that had not been sorted. CDR1 is SGHAT, CDR2 FQNNGV, per germline. This CDR3 has 16 residues. Making TCR beta cDNA involved approximately 0.5 ug total RNA and a constant-region primer. ARM-PCR, slightly modified, supplied the TCR beta libraries through three nested multiplex PCR rounds. Amplification in the first two PCR rounds was performed using TRBV1-TRBV30 forward primers and a C-beta reverse primer for 10 cycles each. TCRdb re-analysed the multiplex PCR reads in MiXCR, keeping a single row per CDR3 protein. Among about 64,000 distinct CDR3 sequences, over 60% were seen once, and the ten largest hold roughly 40%.

This chain joins TRBV11-2 and TRBJ2-3, with D tentatively TRBD1 (6 bases). The closer fit of TRBJ1-5 to the DNA end suggests the J call may be wrong. This TCR derives from a man aged 40-49 years with primary liver carcinoma and hepatitis B virus infection. Sequenced: liver tumor tissue from sampling region 4. The subset is: tumor region T4, right-lateral pole. CDR3 region: CASNLGGATGTDAQHF. Written as DNA, the CDR3 is TGTGCCAGCAACTTAGGGGGGGCCACGGGCACAGATGCCCAGCATTTT.